This T cell receptor (beta chain) was sequenced for a study of T-cell memory formation after mild COVID-19. On this clonotype: As yet, its antigen is unknown.

Regarding the study as a whole: From day 15 to 85, contracting clones were balanced between CD4 and CD8, whereas later expanders leaned toward CD4+. Contracting clones localized mainly to CM and EM when CD4+ and mainly to EMRA when CD8+.

TCRdb re-called the 5' RACE reads through MiXCR, storing one row per CDR3 protein. The data contain under 110,000 distinct CDR3 sequences, 12% of them singletons. Trimming removed 3 bases from V and 0 bases from J; junction bases left unmatched: 7. The germline CDR1 and CDR2 sequences are KGHDR and SFDVKD. The CDR3 covers 17 residues. The receptor comes from an adult woman who had mild COVID-19 (a few samples of this study predate the infection). Cell type and time point are not known. This rearrangement joins TRBV24-1 to TRBJ2-5; 9 bases match TRBD1. The sequencing input was PBMCs or a T cell subset sorted from them (not recorded which). CDR3 protein: CATSDGTGTGNQETQYF. The CDR3 bases are TGTGCCACCAGTGATGGGACCGGGACAGGGAACCAAGAGACCCAGTACTTC.